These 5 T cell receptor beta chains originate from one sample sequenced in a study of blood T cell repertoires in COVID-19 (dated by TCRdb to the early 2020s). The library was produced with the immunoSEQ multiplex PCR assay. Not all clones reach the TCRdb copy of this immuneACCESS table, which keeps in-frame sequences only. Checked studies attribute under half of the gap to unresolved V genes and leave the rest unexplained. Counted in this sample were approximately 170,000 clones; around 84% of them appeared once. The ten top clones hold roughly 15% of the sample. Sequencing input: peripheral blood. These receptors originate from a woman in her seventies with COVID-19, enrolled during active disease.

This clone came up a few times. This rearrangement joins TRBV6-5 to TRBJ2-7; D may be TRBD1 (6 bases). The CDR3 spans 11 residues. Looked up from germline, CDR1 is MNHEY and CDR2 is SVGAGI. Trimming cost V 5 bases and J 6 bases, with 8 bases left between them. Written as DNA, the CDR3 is TGTGCCAGCAGTACAGGGTCCGAGCAGTACGTC. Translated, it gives CASSTGSEQYV.

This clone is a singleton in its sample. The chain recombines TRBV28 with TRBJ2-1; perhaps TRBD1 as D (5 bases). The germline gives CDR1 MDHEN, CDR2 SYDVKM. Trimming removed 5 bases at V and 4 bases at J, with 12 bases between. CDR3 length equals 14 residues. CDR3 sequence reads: CASSPTATYNEQFF. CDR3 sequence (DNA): TGTGCCAGCAGTCCGACAGCAACTTACAATGAGCAGTTCTTC.

The CDR3, as DNA: TGTGCCAGCAGCCAGAGGGTCCCCGGGGAGCTGTTTTTT. It encodes CASSQRVPGELFF. V and J are TRBV3-1 (or the pseudogene TRBV3-2) and TRBJ2-2, with D possibly matching TRBD2 (5 bases). The CDR3 runs 13 residues. The V gene lost 3 bases and the J gene lost 6 bases, with 8 bases spanning the gap. Germline CDR1 LGHDT, CDR2 YNNKEL (reference sequence).

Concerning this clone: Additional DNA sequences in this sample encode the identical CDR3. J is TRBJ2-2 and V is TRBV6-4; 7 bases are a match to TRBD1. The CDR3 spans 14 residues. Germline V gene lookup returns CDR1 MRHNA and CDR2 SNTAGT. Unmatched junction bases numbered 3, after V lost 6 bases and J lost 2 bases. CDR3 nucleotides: TGTGCCAGCAGGGGGGACAGCAACACCGGGGAGCTGTTTTTT. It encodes CASRGDSNTGELFF.

The CDR3 is CASSQGGQDLNYGYTF. CDR3 sequence (DNA): TGTGCCAGCAGCCAAGGGGGACAGGACCTTAACTATGGCTACACCTTC. The rearrangement joins TRBV3-1 (or the pseudogene TRBV3-2) to TRBJ1-2; 8 nucleotides align to TRBD1. Germline assignment: CDR1 LGHDT and CDR2 YNNKEL (reference sequence). V lost 1 base and J lost 1; bases outside the gene matches: 5. The CDR3 length is 16 residues.